Given below is one T cell receptor beta chain in context. Germline V gene data show CDR1 as MNHEY and CDR2 as SMNVEV (reference sequence). Trimming removed 4 bases at V and 4 bases at J, with 5 bases between. The CDR3 runs to 11 residues. Original methodology: Using reference gene primer amplification, nucleated cell counts were estimated. Clones were sequenced by immunoSEQ multiplex PCR, and TCRdb holds only the in-frame ones, with some missing. V, J and clone size are those of that table, while D and trimming were read from the DNA. Here the sample spans some 360,000 clones, around 87% being singletons. The data stem from a study of blood T cell repertoires in COVID-19. Study-level information: The United States, Italy and Spain provided the acute and convalescent COVID-19 samples. The cDNA or gDNA used as material had been derived from T cells, B-cell-depleted T cells, or PBMCs.

The Seattle patients, enrolled during active infection, were followed longitudinally. This TCR came from a woman aged 60-75 years with COVID-19, enrolled during active disease. Sequencing was performed on peripheral blood. This sequence joins TRBV27 and TRBJ2-7; no firm D call. CDR3 residues: CASSSNYEQYF. Written as DNA, the CDR3 is TGTGCCAGCAGTTCTAATTACGAGCAGTACTTC.